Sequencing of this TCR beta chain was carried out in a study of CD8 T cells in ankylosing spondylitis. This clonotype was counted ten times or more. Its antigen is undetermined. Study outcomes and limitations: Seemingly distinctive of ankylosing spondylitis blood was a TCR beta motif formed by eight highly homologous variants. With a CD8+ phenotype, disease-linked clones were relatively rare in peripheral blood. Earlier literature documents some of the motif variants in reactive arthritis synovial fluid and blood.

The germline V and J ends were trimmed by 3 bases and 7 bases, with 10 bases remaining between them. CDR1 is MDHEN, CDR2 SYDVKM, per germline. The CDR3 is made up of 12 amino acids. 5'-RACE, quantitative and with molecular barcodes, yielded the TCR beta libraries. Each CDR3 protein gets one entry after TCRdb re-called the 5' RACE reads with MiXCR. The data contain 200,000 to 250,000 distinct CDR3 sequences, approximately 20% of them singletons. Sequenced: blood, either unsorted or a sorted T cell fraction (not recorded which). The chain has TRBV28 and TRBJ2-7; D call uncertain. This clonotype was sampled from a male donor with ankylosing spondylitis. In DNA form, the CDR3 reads TGTGCCAGCAGTTTCATAAGGCGGGAGCAGTACTTC. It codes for CASSFIRREQYF.